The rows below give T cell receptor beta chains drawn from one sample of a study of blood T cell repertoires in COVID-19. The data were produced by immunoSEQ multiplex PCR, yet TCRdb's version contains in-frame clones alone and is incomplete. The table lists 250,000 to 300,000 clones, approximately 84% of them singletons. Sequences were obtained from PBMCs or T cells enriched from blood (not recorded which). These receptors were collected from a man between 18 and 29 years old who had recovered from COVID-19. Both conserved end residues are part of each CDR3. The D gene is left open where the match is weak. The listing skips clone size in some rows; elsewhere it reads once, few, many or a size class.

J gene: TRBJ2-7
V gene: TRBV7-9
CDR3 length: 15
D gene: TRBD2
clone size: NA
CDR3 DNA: TGTGCCAGCAGCCACGGGACTAGCGCGTCCTACGAGCAGTACTTC
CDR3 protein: CASSHGTSASYEQYF

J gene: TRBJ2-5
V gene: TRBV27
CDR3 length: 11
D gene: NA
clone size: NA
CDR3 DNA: TGTGCCAGCAGCTACCAAGAGACCCAGTACTTC
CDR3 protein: CASSYQETQYF

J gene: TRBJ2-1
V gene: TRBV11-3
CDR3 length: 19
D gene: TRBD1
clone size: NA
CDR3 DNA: TGTGCCAGCAGCGCCCGGACAGGGCCAGGCTCCTACTCCTACAATGAGCAGTTCTTC
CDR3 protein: CASSARTGPGSYSYNEQFF

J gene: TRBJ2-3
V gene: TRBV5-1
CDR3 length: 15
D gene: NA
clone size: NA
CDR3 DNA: TGCGCCAGCAGCTCAGGAACTAGTGTCGCAGATACGCAGTATTTT
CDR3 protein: CASSSGTSVADTQYF

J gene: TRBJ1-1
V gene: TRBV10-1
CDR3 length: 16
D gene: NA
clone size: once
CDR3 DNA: TGCGCCAGCAGTGATAACAGGGACGGTCTAAACACTGAAGCTTTCTTT
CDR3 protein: CASSDNRDGLNTEAFF

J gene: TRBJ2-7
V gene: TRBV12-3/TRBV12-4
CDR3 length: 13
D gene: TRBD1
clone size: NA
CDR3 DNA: TGTGCCAGCAGTCGCAGGGGGCCCTACGAGCAGTACTTC
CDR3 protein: CASSRRGPYEQYF

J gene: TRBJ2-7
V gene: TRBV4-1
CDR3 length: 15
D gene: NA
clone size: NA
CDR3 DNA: TGCGCCAGCAGCCAAGTGGCGACTAGCTCCTACGAGCAGTACTTC
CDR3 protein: CASSQVATSSYEQYF

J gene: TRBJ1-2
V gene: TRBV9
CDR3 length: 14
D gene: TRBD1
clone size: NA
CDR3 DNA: TGTGCCAGCAGCCCAAGACAGGGGAACTATGGCTACACCTTC
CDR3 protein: CASSPRQGNYGYTF

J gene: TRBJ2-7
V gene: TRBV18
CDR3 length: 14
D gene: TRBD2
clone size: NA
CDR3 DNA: TGTGCCAGCTCCCTAAGCGGCGGGGGGAACGAGCAGTACTTC
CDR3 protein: CASSLSGGGNEQYF

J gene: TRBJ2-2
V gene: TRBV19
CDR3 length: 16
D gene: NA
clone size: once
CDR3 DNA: TGTGCCAGTAACACGGGAGTCGGCACGAACACCGGGGAGCTGTTTTTT
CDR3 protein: CASNTGVGTNTGELFF

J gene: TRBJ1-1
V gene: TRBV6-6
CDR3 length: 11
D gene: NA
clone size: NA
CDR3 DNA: TGTGCCAGCAGTTATGTCGCTGAAGCTTTCTTT
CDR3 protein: CASSYVAEAFF

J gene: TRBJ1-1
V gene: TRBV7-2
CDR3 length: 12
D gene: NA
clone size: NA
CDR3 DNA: TGTGCCAGCAGGCACAGAGACACTGAAGCTTTCTTT
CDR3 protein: CASRHRDTEAFF

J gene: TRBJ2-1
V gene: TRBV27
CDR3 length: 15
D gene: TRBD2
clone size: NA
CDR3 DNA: TGTGCCTCAACGTTGGCGGGAGGCTCCTACAATGAGCAGTTCTTC
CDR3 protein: CASTLAGGSYNEQFF

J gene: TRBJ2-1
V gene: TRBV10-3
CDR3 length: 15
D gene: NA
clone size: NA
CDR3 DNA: TGTGCCATCAGTGTGCCCCAGGCCGCCTACAATGAGCAGTTCTTC
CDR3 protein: CAISVPQAAYNEQFF

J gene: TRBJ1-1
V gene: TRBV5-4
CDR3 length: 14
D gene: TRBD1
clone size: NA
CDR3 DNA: TGTGCCAGCAGCTTGCCTGACAGGGACTTTGAAGCTTTCTTT
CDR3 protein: CASSLPDRDFEAFF

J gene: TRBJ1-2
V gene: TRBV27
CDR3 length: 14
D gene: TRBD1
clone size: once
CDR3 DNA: TGTGCCAGCAGTCTACAGGGGTCCGGTAGGGGCTACACCTTC
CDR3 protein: CASSLQGSGRGYTF

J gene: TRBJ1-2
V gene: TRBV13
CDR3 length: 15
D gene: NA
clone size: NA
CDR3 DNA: TGTGCCAGCAGCTTAGGCGGGAGCGGAAGATATGGCTACACCTTC
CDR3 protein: CASSLGGSGRYGYTF

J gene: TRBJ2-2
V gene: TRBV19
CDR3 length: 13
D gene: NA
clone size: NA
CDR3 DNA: TGTGCCAGTAGTATAGGGTCCGGCGGGGAGCTGTTTTTT
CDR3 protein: CASSIGSGGELFF

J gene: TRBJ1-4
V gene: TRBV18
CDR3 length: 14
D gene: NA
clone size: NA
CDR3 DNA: TGTGCCAGCTCTCCGGGGTACACTAATGAAAAACTGTTTTTT
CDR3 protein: CASSPGYTNEKLFF

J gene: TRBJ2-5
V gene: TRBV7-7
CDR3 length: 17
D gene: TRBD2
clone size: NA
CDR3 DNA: TGTGCTAGCAGCTTTTTGGGGGCTAGCGGGGGCGGAGAGACCCAGTACTTC
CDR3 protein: CASSFLGASGGGETQYF

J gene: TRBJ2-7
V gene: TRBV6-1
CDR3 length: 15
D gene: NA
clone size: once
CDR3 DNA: TGTGCCAGCAGTGAAGCCCCAGGGGAGCTATACGAGCAGTACTTC
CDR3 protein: CASSEAPGELYEQYF

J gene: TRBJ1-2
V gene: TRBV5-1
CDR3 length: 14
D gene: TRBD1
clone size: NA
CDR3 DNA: TGCGCCAGCAGCTTAACCGGGACAGGGTCGGGCTACACCTTC
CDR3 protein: CASSLTGTGSGYTF

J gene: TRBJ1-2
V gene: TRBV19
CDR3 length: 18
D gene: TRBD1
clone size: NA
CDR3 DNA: TGTGCCAGTAGTATAGTCCCCGGACAGGGGCTTGTTGACTATGGCTACACCTTC
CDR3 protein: CASSIVPGQGLVDYGYTF

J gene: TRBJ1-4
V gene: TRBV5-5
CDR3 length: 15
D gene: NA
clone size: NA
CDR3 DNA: TGTGCCAGCAGCTTGTTGGTCCTTGGAGGTGAAAAACTGTTTTTT
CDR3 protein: CASSLLVLGGEKLFF

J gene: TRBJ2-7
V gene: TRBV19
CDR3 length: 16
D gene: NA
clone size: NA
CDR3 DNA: TGTGCCAGTAGTATACCTGGCAGTCGAAGTCTCTACGAGCAGTACTTC
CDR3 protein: CASSIPGSRSLYEQYF

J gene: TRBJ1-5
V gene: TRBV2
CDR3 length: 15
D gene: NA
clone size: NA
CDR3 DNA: TGTGCCAGCTCACTAGGGGGGGCAGGGAATCAGCCCCAGCATTTT
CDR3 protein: CASSLGGAGNQPQHF

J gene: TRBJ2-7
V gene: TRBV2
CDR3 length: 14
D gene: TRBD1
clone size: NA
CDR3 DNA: TGTGCCAGCAGTTGGACAGGGGGCGAGGGCGAGCAGTACTTC
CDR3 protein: CASSWTGGEGEQYF

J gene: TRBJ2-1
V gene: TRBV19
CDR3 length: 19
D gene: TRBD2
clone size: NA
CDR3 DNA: TGTGCCAGTAGTCGAAAAGGGCTAGCGGGGACCTTAAAGCCTCATGAGCAGTTCTTC
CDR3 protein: CASSRKGLAGTLKPHEQFF

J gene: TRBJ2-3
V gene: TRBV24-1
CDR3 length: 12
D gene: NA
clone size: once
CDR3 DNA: TGTGCCACCGGCAGTGCTACAGATACGCAGTATTTT
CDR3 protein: CATGSATDTQYF

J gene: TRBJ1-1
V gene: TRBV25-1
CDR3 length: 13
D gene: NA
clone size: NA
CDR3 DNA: TGTGCCAGCAGTGAATATAATTCGGCTGAAGCTTTCTTT
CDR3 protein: CASSEYNSAEAFF

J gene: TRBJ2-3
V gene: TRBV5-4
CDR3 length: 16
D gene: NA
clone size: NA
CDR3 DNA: TGTGCCAGCAGCGCCAAACAGGGTACCAGCACAGATACGCAGTATTTT
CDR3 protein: CASSAKQGTSTDTQYF

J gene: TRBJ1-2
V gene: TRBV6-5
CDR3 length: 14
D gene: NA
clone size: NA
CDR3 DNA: TGTGCCAGCAGTTCGCCCCAGGGAATGGGTGGCTACACCTTC
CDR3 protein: CASSSPQGMGGYTF

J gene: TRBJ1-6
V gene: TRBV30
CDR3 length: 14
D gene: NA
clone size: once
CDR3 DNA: TGTGCCTGGAGTGTATCAGTCTTTGATTCACCCCTCCACTTT
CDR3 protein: CAWSVSVFDSPLHF

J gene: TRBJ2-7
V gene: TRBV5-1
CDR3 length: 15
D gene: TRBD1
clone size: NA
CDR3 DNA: TGCGCCAGCAGCTTGGCCCCAGGGGGCCGGTACGAGCAGTACTTC
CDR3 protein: CASSLAPGGRYEQYF

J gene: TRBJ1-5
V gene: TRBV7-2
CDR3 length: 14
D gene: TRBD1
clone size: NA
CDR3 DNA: TGTGCCAGCAGCACGGGACAGAGAAATCAGCCCCAGCATTTT
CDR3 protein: CASSTGQRNQPQHF

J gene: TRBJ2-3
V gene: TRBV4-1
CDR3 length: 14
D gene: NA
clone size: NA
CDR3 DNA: TGCGCCAGCAGCCAAGGTCGGGAGATAGATACGCAGTATTTT
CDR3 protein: CASSQGREIDTQYF

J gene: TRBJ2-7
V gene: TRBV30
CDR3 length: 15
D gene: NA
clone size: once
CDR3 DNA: TGTGCCTGGAGTGTACGCGGTAGTTTTAGTGGCGAGCAGTACTTC
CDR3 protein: CAWSVRGSFSGEQYF

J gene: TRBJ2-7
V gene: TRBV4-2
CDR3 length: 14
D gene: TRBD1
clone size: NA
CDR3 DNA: TGTGCCAGCAGCCAGGGACAGAGTTTCGACGAGCAGTACTTC
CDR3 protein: CASSQGQSFDEQYF

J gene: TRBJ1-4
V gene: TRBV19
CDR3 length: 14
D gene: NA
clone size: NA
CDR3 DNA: TGTGCCAGTAGTATGCGAGGGGGTAATGAAAAACTGTTTTTT
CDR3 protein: CASSMRGGNEKLFF

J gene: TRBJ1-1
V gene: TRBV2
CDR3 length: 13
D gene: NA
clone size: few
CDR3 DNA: TGTGCCAGCACTAGGGACTTGAACACTGAAGCTTTCTTT
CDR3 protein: CASTRDLNTEAFF

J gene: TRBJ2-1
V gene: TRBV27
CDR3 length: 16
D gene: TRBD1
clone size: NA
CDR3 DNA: TGTGCCAGCACCATTACACGGGACAGGGGGCTCCGGGAGCAGTTCTTC
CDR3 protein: CASTITRDRGLREQFF

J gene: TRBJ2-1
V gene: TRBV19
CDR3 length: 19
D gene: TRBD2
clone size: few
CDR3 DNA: TGTGCCAGTAGTATGGTGTCCGGGACTAGCGGGGGGGCTGCGCATGAGCAGTTCTTC
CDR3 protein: CASSMVSGTSGGAAHEQFF

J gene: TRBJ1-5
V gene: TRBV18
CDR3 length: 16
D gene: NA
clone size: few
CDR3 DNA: TGTGCCAGCTCACCACAGATACGGGGAGGTGGTCAGCCCCAGCATTTT
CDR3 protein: CASSPQIRGGGQPQHF

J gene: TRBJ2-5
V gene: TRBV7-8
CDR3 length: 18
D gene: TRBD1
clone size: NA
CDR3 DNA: TGTGCCAGCAGCCCTAGGGTAGACAGGGGGCGCGGCCAAGAGACCCAGTACTTC
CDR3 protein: CASSPRVDRGRGQETQYF

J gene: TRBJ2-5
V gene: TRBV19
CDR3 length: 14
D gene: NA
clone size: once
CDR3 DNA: TGTGCCAGTAGTTATTTGGGGGGGCACGAGACCCAGTACTTC
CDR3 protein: CASSYLGGHETQYF

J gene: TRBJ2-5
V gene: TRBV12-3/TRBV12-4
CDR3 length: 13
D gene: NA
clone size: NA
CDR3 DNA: TGTGCCAGCAGTTTGGGCAGCCAAGAGACCCAGTACTTC
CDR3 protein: CASSLGSQETQYF

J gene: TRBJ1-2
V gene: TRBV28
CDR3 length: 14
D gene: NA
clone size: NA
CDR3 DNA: TGTGCCAGCAGCCGTGCGGGGGCTACCTATGGCTACACCTTC
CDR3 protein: CASSRAGATYGYTF

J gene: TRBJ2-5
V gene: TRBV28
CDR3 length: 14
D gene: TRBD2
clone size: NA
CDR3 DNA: TGTGCCAGCCTAACTAGCGGGAGAGGGGAGACCCAGTACTTC
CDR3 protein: CASLTSGRGETQYF

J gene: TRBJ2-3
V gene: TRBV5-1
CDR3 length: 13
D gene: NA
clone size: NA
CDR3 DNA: TGCGCCAGCAGCTTTCCGAGCGAAGATACGCAGTATTTT
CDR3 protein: CASSFPSEDTQYF

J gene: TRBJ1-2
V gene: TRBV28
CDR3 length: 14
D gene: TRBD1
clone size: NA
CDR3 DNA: TGTGCCAGCAGCCCGGACAGGGGGCTCTATGGCTACACCTTC
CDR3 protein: CASSPDRGLYGYTF

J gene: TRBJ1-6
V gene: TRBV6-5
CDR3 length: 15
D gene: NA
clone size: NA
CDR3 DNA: TGTGCCAGCAGTTACGATGGGCTGGCGAATTCACCCCTCCACTTT
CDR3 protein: CASSYDGLANSPLHF

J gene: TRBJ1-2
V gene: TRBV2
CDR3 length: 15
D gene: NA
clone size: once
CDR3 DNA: TGTGCCAGCAGCGCCATGGGTCTTGGGGGGAATGGCTACACCTTC
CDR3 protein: CASSAMGLGGNGYTF

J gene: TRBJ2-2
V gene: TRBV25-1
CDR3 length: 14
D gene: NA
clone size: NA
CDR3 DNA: TGTGCCAGCAGGCGAGAGGGCAACACCGGGGAGCTGTTTTTT
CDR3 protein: CASRREGNTGELFF

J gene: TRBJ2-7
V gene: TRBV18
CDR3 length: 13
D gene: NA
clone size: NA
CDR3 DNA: TGTGCCAGCTCACCGGGACACACCTACGAGCAGTACTTC
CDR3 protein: CASSPGHTYEQYF

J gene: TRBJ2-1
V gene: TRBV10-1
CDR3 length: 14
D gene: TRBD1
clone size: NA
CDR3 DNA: TGCGCCAGCAGTCCCGGACAGGTACTCTATGAGCAGTTCTTC
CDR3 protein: CASSPGQVLYEQFF

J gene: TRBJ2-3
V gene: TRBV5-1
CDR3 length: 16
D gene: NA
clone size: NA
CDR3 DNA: TGCGCCAGCAGCCGGGACTTCTCGAGCCGCACAGATACGCAGTATTTT
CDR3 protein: CASSRDFSSRTDTQYF